Presented here are 14 T cell receptor beta chains from one specimen sequenced in a study of T cell responses to AZD1222 COVID-19 vaccine. Profiling relied on immunoSEQ multiplex PCR, and the TCRdb table lists in-frame clones only, not all of them. Of some 150,000 clones in the sample, 80% to 90% are singletons; the top ten hold 6.9%. The sequencing here drew on peripheral blood, taken after recovery from COVID-19. The receptor source for this set is an adult who had recovered from COVID-19.

The chain has TRBV11-2 and TRBJ1-2, with D possibly TRBD1 on 6 matching bases. CDR1 is SGHAT and CDR2 is FQNNGV in the germline V gene. The V and J ends lost 5 bases and 6 bases respectively, with 13 bases between them. The CDR3 has 13 amino acids. CDR3 bases: TGTGCCAGCAGCCCGACAGGTGGCGATGGCTACACCTTC. As protein: CASSPTGGDGYTF.

The chain couples TRBV5-1 to TRBJ2-1; 12 nucleotides match TRBD2. The CDR3 is made up of 15 amino acids. Trimming took 2 bases from V and 5 from J; bases not matched to a gene: 2. Germline CDR1 is SGHRS and CDR2 is YFSETQ. The CDR3 loop is CASSLLAGGHNEQFF. DNA for the CDR3: TGCGCCAGCAGCTTACTAGCGGGGGGCCACAATGAGCAGTTCTTC.

V usage is TRBV5-1 and J usage is TRBJ1-1, with D unresolved. The CDR3 is 13 residues long. V lost 0 bases and J lost 4, with 7 bases in between. The V gene's germline CDR1 is SGHRS and CDR2 YFSETQ. CDR3 in amino acids: CASSLAGITEAFF. CDR3 nucleotides: TGCGCCAGCAGCTTGGCGGGGATCACTGAAGCTTTCTTT.

The V call is TRBV5-1, the J call TRBJ1-5; TRBD1 is a possible D gene (5 bases). CDR1 and CDR2 from the germline V gene are SGHRS and YFSETQ. Trimming cost V 0 bases and J 4 bases, with 11 bases left between them. The CDR3 is 15 residues long. The CDR3 protein is CASSLDGGKNQPQHF. For the CDR3, the DNA is TGCGCCAGCAGCTTGGATGGGGGGAAAAATCAGCCCCAGCATTTT. The complete variable domain, with remaining parts taken from reference TRBV5-1 and TRBJ1-5, reads KAGVTQTPRYLIKTRGQQVTLSCSPISGHRSVSWYQQTPGQGLQFLFEYFSETQRNKGNFPGRFSGRQFSNSRSEMNVSTLELGDSALYLCASSLDGGKNQPQHFGDGTRLSIL.

This clone was counted between two and nine times. The CDR3 protein is CASSLGGGRSYEQYF. CDR3 nucleotides: TGTGCCAGCAGCTTAGGAGGGGGCAGATCCTACGAGCAGTACTTC. J is TRBJ2-7 and V is TRBV7-9; 7 bases fit TRBD1. Trimming removed 1 base from V and 1 base from J; junction bases left unmatched: 4. Germline CDR1 is SEHNR and CDR2 is FQNEAQ (reference sequence). CDR3 length: 15 amino acids.

The chain uses TRBV20-1 and TRBJ1-2; D perhaps matches TRBD1 (5 bases). V shed 5 bases and J shed 8 bases, with 12 bases lying between them. There are 11 residues in the CDR3. Per the germline V gene, CDR1 is DFQATT and CDR2 is SNEGSKA (reference sequence). CDR3 bases: TGCAGTGCTTTCACGGGGGTCGGCTACACCTTC. It specifies CSAFTGVGYTF.

The count of this clone is one. The V and J genes are TRBV6-1 and TRBJ1-6; no definite D call. The germline gives CDR1 MNHNS, CDR2 SASEGT. CDR3 length: 14 residues. The V end lost 2 bases, the J end lost 8 bases, and 10 bases lay between the germline ends. The CDR3 here is CASSEWYGDSPLHF. DNA of the CDR3: TGTGCCAGCAGTGAATGGTACGGGGATTCACCCCTCCACTTT.

The chain uses TRBV4-2 and TRBJ1-5; D might be TRBD1 (5 bases). The CDR3 is 14 amino acids. Germline V gene lookup returns CDR1 LGHNA and CDR2 YNFKEQ. The germline V and J ends were trimmed by 0 bases and 6 bases, with 9 bases remaining between them. Here the CDR3 DNA reads TGTGCCAGCAGCCAAGACAGGGTGGGTCAGCCCCAGCATTTT. Translating gives CASSQDRVGQPQHF.

V is TRBV28 and J is TRBJ2-7; 7 bases fit TRBD2. The CDR3 runs to 16 residues. Germline V gene data show CDR1 as MDHEN and CDR2 as SYDVKM. With V trimmed by 6 bases and J by 0 bases, 11 bases remained unmatched. The CDR3 DNA sequence: TGTGCCAGCAGGGGGGGATCAGCGGGACTCTCCTACGAGCAGTACTTC. Translated: CASRGGSAGLSYEQYF.

The CDR3 region is CASSLNRPGSGVNTEAFF. CDR3 bases: TGTGCCAGCAGCCTCAACCGTCCCGGGTCAGGAGTGAACACTGAAGCTTTCTTT. V and J are TRBV7-2 and TRBJ1-1; D unclear. CDR3 length: 18 amino acids. Germline CDR1 SGHTA, CDR2 FQGNSA. Trimming cost V 5 bases and J 0 bases, with 22 bases left between them.

This clone appeared once. This chain links TRBV7-9 with TRBJ2-5; possible D gene TRBD1, 5 bases. CDR1 is SEHNR and CDR2 is FQNEAQ in the germline V gene (reference sequence). The V end lost 1 base, the J end lost 4 bases, and 22 bases lay between the germline ends. The CDR3 loop spans 18 amino acids. The CDR3 bases are TGTGCCAGCAGCTTAGGGTTGAACAGGATCGTTTGGCGAGAGACCCAGTACTTC. This codes for CASSLGLNRIVWRETQYF. Drawing the rest from reference TRBV7-9 and TRBJ2-5, the complete variable domain is DTGVSQNPRHKITKRGQNVTFRCDPISEHNRLYWYRQTLGQGPEFLTYFQNEAQLEKSRLLSDRFSAERPKGSFSTLEIQRTEQGDSAMYLCASSLGLNRIVWRETQYFGPGTRLLVL.

The CDR3 loop is CASSLANTLDYEQYF. Written as DNA, the CDR3 is TGTGCCAGCAGCTTGGCAAACACCCTAGACTACGAGCAGTACTTC. The chain employs TRBV5-5 and TRBJ2-7; D not certain. V was clipped by 0 bases and J by 3 bases, with 13 bases between them. The CDR3 runs 15 residues. The germline CDR1 and CDR2 sequences are SGHKS and YYEKEE (reference sequence).

The table lists this clone with a few counts. The chain employs TRBV28 and TRBJ2-5; no reliable D call. The CDR3 loop spans 18 amino acids. Germline-derived CDR1 and CDR2 are MDHEN and SYDVKM. Trimming stripped 6 bases from V and 6 bases from J, with 29 bases between. The CDR3 nucleotides are TGTGCCAGCAGCCCGAAGAGTCTCCGGACGACGGGCAGGCAGACCCAGTACTTC. Translation: CASSPKSLRTTGRQTQYF.

V usage is TRBV5-1 and J usage is TRBJ2-7; 10 nucleotides align to TRBD1. The length of the CDR3 is 16 residues. Germline assignment: CDR1 SGHRS and CDR2 YFSETQ. V was clipped by 0 bases and J by 4 bases; unmatched bases: 7. Here the CDR3 DNA reads TGCGCCAGCAGCTTGGCCGGGGGACAGGGGAAATACGAGCAGTACTTC. As protein: CASSLAGGQGKYEQYF.